Listed here are 26 T cell receptor beta chains from one sample, sequenced in a study of blood T cell repertoires in COVID-19. Data came from immunoSEQ multiplex PCR; TCRdb stores just in-frame clones and leaves some out. The repertoire holds some 150,000 clones, with around four fifths as singletons. The sequenced material came from PBMCs or T cells enriched from blood (not recorded which). All receptors derive from a woman between 45 and 60 years old who had recovered from COVID-19.

This CDR3 is CASSFLAGGKNEQFF. The CDR3 nucleotides are TGCGCCAGCAGCTTTCTAGCGGGGGGCAAGAATGAGCAGTTCTTC. V gene TRBV5-1 combines with J gene TRBJ2-1; 11 positions match TRBD2. Germline CDR1 reads SGHRS; CDR2 reads YFSETQ. The CDR3 is made up of 15 amino acids. The V and J ends lost 2 bases and 7 bases, in that order; junction bases with no gene match: 5.

V and J are TRBV3-1 (or the pseudogene TRBV3-2) and TRBJ2-7; 7 bases line up with TRBD1. This CDR3 has 13 amino acids. Trimming removed 4 bases from V and 6 bases from J; junction bases left unmatched: 6. The germline gives CDR1 LGHDT, CDR2 YNNKEL (reference sequence). The CDR3 spells CASSPTGVAEQYF. CDR3 nucleotide sequence: TGTGCCAGCAGCCCCACAGGGGTTGCCGAGCAGTACTTC.

The chain employs TRBV15 and TRBJ1-5; the D gene is possibly TRBD1 (6 bases). Trimming stripped 6 bases from V and 2 bases from J, with 14 bases between. Germline lookup yields CDR1 LNHNV and CDR2 YYDKDF (reference sequence). CDR3 size: 15 residues. The CDR3, as DNA: TGTGCCACCAGGTTTAACAGGGCGGGCAATCAGCCCCAGCATTTT. It codes for CATRFNRAGNQPQHF.

The genes are TRBV28 and TRBJ1-2; weak D call: TRBD1 (5 bases). This CDR3 spans 15 amino acids. Germline CDR1 and CDR2: MDHEN and SYDVKM. V lost 3 bases and J lost 1, with 12 bases in between. The CDR3 region has the DNA TGTGCCAGCAGTTTGACAGATAATTATAACTATGGCTACACCTTC. Translated, it gives CASSLTDNYNYGYTF.

V usage is TRBV6-2 or TRBV6-3 and J usage is TRBJ1-6, with D possibly TRBD1 on 5 matching bases. Germline values: CDR1 MNHEY, CDR2 SVGEGT. The CDR3 is made up of 16 amino acids. The V and J ends lost 2 bases and 3 bases respectively, with 11 bases between them. In DNA, the CDR3 is TGTGCCAGCAGTTACGGTTCAGGGTACTATAATTCACCCCTCCACTTT. Its translation: CASSYGSGYYNSPLHF.

J is TRBJ2-5 and V is TRBV4-1; perhaps TRBD2 as D (6 bases). Deletions cut 1 base from V and 5 bases from J, with 11 bases between. Looked up from germline, CDR1 is MGHRA and CDR2 is YSYEKL. The CDR3 is 14 residues long. The CDR3 nucleotides read TGCGCCAGCAGCCAAGGACGGGGGAAGGAGACCCAGTACTTC. It translates to CASSQGRGKETQYF.

V usage is TRBV9 and J usage is TRBJ1-2, with 8 positions matching TRBD1. V shed 0 bases, J shed 9 bases, and the junction held 10 bases outside the gene matches. Germline assignment: CDR1 SGDLS and CDR2 YYNGEE. The CDR3 extends over 15 amino acids. DNA for the CDR3: TGTGCCAGCAGCGTAGCTACGACAGGGGCAAGTAGCTACACCTTC. Protein sequence: CASSVATTGASSYTF.

As for this clone: The sample holds other DNA sequences that translate to the same CDR3. The chain uses TRBV5-1 and TRBJ1-3; D may be TRBD1 (6 bases). CDR1 and CDR2 from the germline V gene are SGHRS and YFSETQ. V was cut by 4 bases and J by 2 bases, with 10 bases left in between. The CDR3 is 14 residues long. Here the CDR3 reads CASSLGTPGNTIYF. CDR3 nucleotide sequence: TGCGCCAGCAGCCTAGGGACACCTGGAAACACCATATATTTT.

The rearrangement links TRBV5-1 to TRBJ2-2; 8 bases agree with TRBD1. V lost 4 bases and J lost 1; bases outside the gene matches: 6. Looked up from germline, CDR1 is SGHRS and CDR2 is YFSETQ. The CDR3 runs 16 residues. In DNA form, the CDR3 reads TGCGCCAGCAGCGCACCCGGGACAGGGAACACCGGGGAGCTGTTTTTT. The encoded protein is CASSAPGTGNTGELFF.

The rearrangement links TRBV18 to TRBJ2-3; 7 bases line up with TRBD1. After removal of 3 bases from V and 3 bases from J, the junction contained 9 bases not matched to a gene. Germline values: CDR1 KGHSH, CDR2 LQKENI. The CDR3 consists of 16 residues. The CDR3 loop reads CASSPKKGQRTDTQYF. CDR3 nucleotide sequence: TGTGCCAGCTCACCCAAGAAGGGACAGCGGACAGATACGCAGTATTTT.

V gene TRBV7-2 combines with J gene TRBJ2-3; D is perhaps TRBD1 (6 bases). The CDR3 spans 14 residues. CDR1 is SGHTA and CDR2 is FQGNSA in the germline V gene. V gave up 5 bases and J gave up 5 bases, with 14 bases separating them. The chain's CDR3 is CASSPPTTGDTQYF. CDR3 DNA sequence: TGTGCCAGCAGCCCACCCACGACAGGAGATACGCAGTATTTT.

A few counts support this clone. The genes are TRBV5-5 and TRBJ1-6, with a possible D match to TRBD1 (6 bases). V lost 4 bases and J lost 8, with 10 bases in between. CDR1 SGHKS and CDR2 YYEKEE come from the germline V gene (reference sequence). The length of the CDR3 is 13 residues. The CDR3 protein is CASSRTEDSPLHF. CDR3 coding DNA: TGTGCCAGCAGCCGGACAGAGGATTCACCCCTCCACTTT.

This rearrangement joins TRBV5-1 to TRBJ2-5, with 7 bases aligning to TRBD1. The CDR3 is 14 amino acids. The junction had 2 bases not matched to a gene; V was cut back by 0 bases and J by 3 bases. Germline values: CDR1 SGHRS, CDR2 YFSETQ. Written as DNA, the CDR3 is TGCGCCAGCAGCTTGGGAGGGACAGAAGAGACCCAGTACTTC. Protein: CASSLGGTEETQYF.

To note about this clone: A junction boundary mismatches the germline segment, possibly from a read error. The chain links TRBV4-2 to TRBJ2-2; D is unresolved. The germline V gene encodes CDR1 LGHNA and CDR2 YNFKEQ. The CDR3 length is 16 residues. CDR3 bases: TGTGCCAGCGGCCACCCCGACAATGCGAACACCGGGGAGCTGTTTTTT. It specifies CASGHPDNANTGELFF.

V and J are TRBV7-2 and TRBJ2-7, with 13 bases lining up with TRBD2. V was clipped by 6 bases and J by 0 bases; unmatched bases: 5. The CDR3 is 16 amino acids. Germline V CDR1 and CDR2: SGHTA, FQGNSA. The CDR3 protein is CASRTGLAGASYEQYF. The CDR3 coding sequence is TGTGCCAGCAGAACAGGACTAGCGGGGGCCTCCTACGAGCAGTACTTC. Full variable domain (missing parts from reference TRBV7-2 and TRBJ2-7): GAGVSQSPSNKVTEKGKDVELRCDPISGHTALYWYRQSLGQGLEFLIYFQGNSAPDKSGLPSDRFSAERTGGSVSTLTIQRTQQEDSAVYLCASRTGLAGASYEQYFGPGTRLTVT.

This chain links TRBV6-5 with TRBJ1-5, with D unclear. The V and J ends lost 5 bases and 6 bases respectively, with 14 bases between them. The V gene's germline CDR1 is MNHEY and CDR2 SVGAGI. This CDR3 contains 14 residues. CDR3 sequence reads: CASSKIPGGQPQHF. The CDR3 nucleotides are TGTGCCAGCAGTAAAATACCGGGAGGTCAGCCCCAGCATTTT.

V and J are TRBV7-9 and TRBJ1-3; D call uncertain. The germline V gene encodes CDR1 SEHNR and CDR2 FQNEAQ (reference sequence). The CDR3 has 14 amino acids. With 3 bases removed from V and 3 bases from J, the gap between germline ends came to 9 bases. The CDR3 bases are TGTGCCAGCAGCTTCGAGGGAAATGGAAACACCATATATTTT. Its translation: CASSFEGNGNTIYF.

This clone was detected once. The rearrangement joins TRBV2 to TRBJ1-3; 8 bases are shared with TRBD1. Germline loops: CDR1 SNHLY, CDR2 FYNNEI. The ends lost 5 bases at V and 2 bases at J; junction bases unmatched: 8. The CDR3 contains 16 residues. In DNA form, the CDR3 reads TGTGCCAGCAGTAAGGACAGGGCCATCGCTGGAAACACCATATATTTT. It specifies CASSKDRAIAGNTIYF.

J is TRBJ2-3 and V is TRBV7-2; no clear D. Trimming cost V 1 base and J 2 bases, with 7 bases left between them. This CDR3 has 14 residues. CDR1 is SGHTA, CDR2 FQGNSA, per germline. The CDR3 bases are TGTGCCAGCAGCTTAGACAGAAACACAGATACGCAGTATTTT. Translation gives CASSLDRNTDTQYF.

The chain is built from TRBV28 and TRBJ1-4, with D unresolved. Germline V gives CDR1 MDHEN, CDR2 SYDVKM. Trimming took off 3 bases at V and 1 base at J, with 21 bases between the two ends. The CDR3 covers 19 residues. The CDR3 here is CASSFGSWRFSQTNEKLFF. The CDR3 bases are TGTGCCAGCAGTTTCGGCAGTTGGCGGTTCAGTCAAACTAATGAAAAACTGTTTTTT.

This chain joins TRBV6-1 and TRBJ1-2, with D tentatively TRBD1 (6 bases). This CDR3 contains 15 residues. The V end was cut by 3 bases, the J end by 4 bases, with 15 bases between. CDR1 and CDR2 from the germline V gene are MNHNS and SASEGT. CDR3 sequence (DNA): TGTGCCAGCAGTGAGACAGGAACGGGGCTCTATGGCTACACCTTC. This translates into CASSETGTGLYGYTF.

This clone has a handful of counts. The chain is built from TRBV19 and TRBJ1-2; 7 bases match TRBD1. The CDR3 spans 15 residues. V was pared by 4 bases and J by 2 bases, with 7 bases of the junction left unmatched. Germline V CDR1 and CDR2: LNHDA, SQIVND (reference sequence). The CDR3 is CASSNPSGQNYGYTF. In DNA form, the CDR3 reads TGTGCCAGTAGTAACCCCTCGGGACAGAACTATGGCTACACCTTC.

Regarding this clone: A much larger clonotype is one base distant, so this may be a read error. The chain has TRBV6-5 and TRBJ2-7; the D gene is possibly TRBD2 (6 bases). Trimming cost V 4 bases and J 4 bases, with 11 bases left between them. Per germline, CDR1 MNHEY and CDR2 SVGAGI. The CDR3 is made up of 13 amino acids. The CDR3 DNA follows: TGTGCCAGCAGTTCGGGGGTGAGGTACGAGCAGTACTTC. It translates to CASSSGVRYEQYF.

This clone was seen a few times. This sequence joins TRBV24-1 and TRBJ2-3; D unresolved. This CDR3 has 15 residues. Germline V gene sequence: CDR1 KGHDR, CDR2 SFDVKD. The V and J ends lost 6 bases and 0 bases respectively, with 12 bases between them. In DNA, the CDR3 is TGTGCCACCAGTATCCCTACCAAAAGCACAGATACGCAGTATTTT. Residues: CATSIPTKSTDTQYF.

The J gene is TRBJ2-7, the V gene TRBV5-4, with a tentative D call TRBD1 (6 bases). Per the germline V gene, CDR1 is SGHNT and CDR2 is YYREEE (reference sequence). The length of the CDR3 is 17 residues. V was clipped by 2 bases and J by 5 bases, with 23 bases between them. The CDR3 DNA follows: TGTGCCAGCAGCTTTCTTACAGGGACACGAGTCCGTGACGAGCAGTACTTC. This gives the protein CASSFLTGTRVRDEQYF.

The rearrangement uses TRBV6-5 and TRBJ1-4; TRBD1 agrees at 9 bases. Germline V gives CDR1 MNHEY, CDR2 SVGAGI. V dropped 5 bases and J dropped 5; count of bases not matched to a gene: 3. CDR3 size: 14 residues. CDR3 protein: CASSRTGDNEKLFF. The DNA of the CDR3 is TGTGCCAGCAGTCGGACAGGGGACAATGAAAAACTGTTTTTT.